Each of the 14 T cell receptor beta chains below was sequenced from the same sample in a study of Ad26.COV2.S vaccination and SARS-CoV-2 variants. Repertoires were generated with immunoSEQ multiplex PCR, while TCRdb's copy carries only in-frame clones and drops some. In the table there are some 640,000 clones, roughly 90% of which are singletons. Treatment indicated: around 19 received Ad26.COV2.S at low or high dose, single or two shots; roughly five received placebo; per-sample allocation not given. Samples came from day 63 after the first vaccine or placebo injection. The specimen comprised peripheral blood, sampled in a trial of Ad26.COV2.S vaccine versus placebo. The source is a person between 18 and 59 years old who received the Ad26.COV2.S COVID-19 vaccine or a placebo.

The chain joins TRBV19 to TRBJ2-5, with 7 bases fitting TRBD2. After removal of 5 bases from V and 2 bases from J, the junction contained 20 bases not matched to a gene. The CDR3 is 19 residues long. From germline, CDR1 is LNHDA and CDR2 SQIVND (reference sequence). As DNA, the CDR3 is TGTGCCAGTAGTCAAGTATATGGACCCTGGGAGGGAGGACAAGAGACCCAGTACTTC. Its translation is CASSQVYGPWEGGQETQYF.

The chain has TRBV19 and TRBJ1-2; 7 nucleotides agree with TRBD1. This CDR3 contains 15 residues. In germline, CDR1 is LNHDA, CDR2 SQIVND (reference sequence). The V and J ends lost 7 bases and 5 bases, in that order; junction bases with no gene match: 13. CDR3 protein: CASTPLTTGRYGYTF. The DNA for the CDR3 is TGTGCCAGTACCCCCCTAACGACAGGGAGGTATGGCTACACCTTC.

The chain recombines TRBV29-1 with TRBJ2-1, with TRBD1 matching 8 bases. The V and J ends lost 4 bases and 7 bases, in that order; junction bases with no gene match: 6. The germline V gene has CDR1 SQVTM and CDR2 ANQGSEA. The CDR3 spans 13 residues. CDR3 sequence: CSVGIQGANEQFF. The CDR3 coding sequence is TGCAGCGTTGGCATTCAGGGGGCGAATGAGCAGTTCTTC.

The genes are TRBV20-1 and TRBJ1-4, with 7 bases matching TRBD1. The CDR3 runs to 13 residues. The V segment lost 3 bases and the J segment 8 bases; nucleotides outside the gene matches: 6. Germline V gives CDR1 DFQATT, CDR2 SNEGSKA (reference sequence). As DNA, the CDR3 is TGCAGTGCTAGTGGGCGAGGGGGCGAAAAACTGTTTTTT. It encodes CSASGRGGEKLFF.

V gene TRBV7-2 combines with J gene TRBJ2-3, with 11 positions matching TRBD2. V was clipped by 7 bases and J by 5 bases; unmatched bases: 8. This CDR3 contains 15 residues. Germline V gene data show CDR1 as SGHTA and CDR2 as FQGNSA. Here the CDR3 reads CASTISGGAGDTQYF. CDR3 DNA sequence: TGTGCCAGCACCATTAGCGGGGGGGCTGGAGATACGCAGTATTTT. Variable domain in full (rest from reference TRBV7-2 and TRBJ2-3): GAGVSQSPSNKVTEKGKDVELRCDPISGHTALYWYRQSLGQGLEFLIYFQGNSAPDKSGLPSDRFSAERTGGSVSTLTIQRTQQEDSAVYLCASTISGGAGDTQYFGPGTRLTVL.

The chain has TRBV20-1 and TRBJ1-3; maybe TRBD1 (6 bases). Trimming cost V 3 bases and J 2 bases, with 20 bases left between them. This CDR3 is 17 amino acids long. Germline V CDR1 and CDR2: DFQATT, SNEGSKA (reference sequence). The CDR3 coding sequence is TGCAGTGCTAGTCCTCCGCTCGGACAGCGTGCTGGAAACACCATATATTTT. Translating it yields CSASPPLGQRAGNTIYF.

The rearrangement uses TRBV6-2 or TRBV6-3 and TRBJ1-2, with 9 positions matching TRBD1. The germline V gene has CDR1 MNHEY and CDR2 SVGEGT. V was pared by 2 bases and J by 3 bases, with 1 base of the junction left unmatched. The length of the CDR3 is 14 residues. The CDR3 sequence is CASSYRDRDYGYTF. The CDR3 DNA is TGTGCCAGCAGTTACCGGGACAGGGACTATGGCTACACCTTC.

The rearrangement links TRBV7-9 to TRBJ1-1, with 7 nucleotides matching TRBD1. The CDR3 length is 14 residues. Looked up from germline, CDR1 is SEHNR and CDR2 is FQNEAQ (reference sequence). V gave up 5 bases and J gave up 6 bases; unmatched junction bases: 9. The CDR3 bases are TGTGCCAGCAGCCCACAGGGGTTATCCCCTGAAGCTTTCTTT. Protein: CASSPQGLSPEAFF.

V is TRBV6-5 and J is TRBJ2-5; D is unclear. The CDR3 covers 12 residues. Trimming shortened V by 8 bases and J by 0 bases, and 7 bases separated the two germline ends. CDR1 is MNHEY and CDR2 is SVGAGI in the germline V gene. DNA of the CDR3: TGTGCCAGCTGTCGGAACCAAGAGACCCAGTACTTC. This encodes CASCRNQETQYF.

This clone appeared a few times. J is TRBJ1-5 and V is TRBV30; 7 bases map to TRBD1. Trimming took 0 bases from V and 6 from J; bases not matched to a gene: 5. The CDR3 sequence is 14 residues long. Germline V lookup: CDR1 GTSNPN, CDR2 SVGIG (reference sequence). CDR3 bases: TGTGCCTGGAGTGTAAGAGGGGGCGGTCAGCCCCAGCATTTT. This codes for CAWSVRGGGQPQHF.

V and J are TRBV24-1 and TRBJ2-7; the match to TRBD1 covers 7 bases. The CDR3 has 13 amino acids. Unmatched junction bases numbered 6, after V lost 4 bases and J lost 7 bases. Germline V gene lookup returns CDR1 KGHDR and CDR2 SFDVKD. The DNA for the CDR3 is TGTGCCACCAGTGAAGGGGGCAGGGAGGAGCAGTACTTC. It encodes CATSEGGREEQYF.

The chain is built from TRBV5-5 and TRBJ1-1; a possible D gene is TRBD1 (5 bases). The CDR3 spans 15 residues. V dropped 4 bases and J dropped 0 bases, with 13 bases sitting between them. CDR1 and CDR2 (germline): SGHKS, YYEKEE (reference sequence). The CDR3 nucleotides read TGTGCCAGCAGCGGGGCCGGGACGGTGAACACTGAAGCTTTCTTT. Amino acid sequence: CASSGAGTVNTEAFF.

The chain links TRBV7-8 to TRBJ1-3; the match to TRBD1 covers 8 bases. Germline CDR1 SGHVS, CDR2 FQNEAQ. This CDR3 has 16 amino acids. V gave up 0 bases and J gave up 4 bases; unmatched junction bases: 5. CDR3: CASSLADRDSGNTIYF. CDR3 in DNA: TGTGCCAGCAGCTTAGCGGACAGGGATTCAGGAAACACCATATATTTT. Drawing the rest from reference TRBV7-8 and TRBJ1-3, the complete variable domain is GAGVSQSPRYKVAKRGQDVALRCDPISGHVSLFWYQQALGQGPEFLTYFQNEAQLDKSGLPSDRFFAERPEGSVSTLKIQRTQQEDSAVYLCASSLADRDSGNTIYFGEGSWLTVV.

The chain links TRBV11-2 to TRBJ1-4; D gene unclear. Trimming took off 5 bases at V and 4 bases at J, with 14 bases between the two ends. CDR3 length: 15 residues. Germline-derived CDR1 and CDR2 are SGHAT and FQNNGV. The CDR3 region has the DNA TGTGCCAGCAGCCCGGGCCGCAGACATAATGAAAAACTGTTTTTT. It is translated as CASSPGRRHNEKLFF.